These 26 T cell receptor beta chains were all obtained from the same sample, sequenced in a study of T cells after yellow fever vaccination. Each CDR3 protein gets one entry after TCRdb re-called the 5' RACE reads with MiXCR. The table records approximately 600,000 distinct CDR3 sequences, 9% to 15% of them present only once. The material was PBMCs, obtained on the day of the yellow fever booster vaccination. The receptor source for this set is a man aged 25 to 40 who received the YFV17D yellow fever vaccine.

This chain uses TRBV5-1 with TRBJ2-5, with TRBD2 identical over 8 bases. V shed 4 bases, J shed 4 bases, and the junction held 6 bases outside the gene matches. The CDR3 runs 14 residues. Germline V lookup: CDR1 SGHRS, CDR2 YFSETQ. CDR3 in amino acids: CASSISGSPETQYF. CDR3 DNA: TGCGCCAGCAGCATCAGCGGGAGTCCAGAGACCCAGTACTTC.

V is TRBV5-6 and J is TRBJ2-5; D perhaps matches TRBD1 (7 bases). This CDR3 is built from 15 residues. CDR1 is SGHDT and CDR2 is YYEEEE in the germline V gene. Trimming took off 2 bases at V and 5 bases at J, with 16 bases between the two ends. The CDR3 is CASSFSRGVLETQYF. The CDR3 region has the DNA TGTGCCAGCAGCTTTTCCAGGGGGGTACTGGAGACCCAGTACTTC. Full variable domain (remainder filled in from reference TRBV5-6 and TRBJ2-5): DAGVTQSPTHLIKTRGQQVTLRCSPKSGHDTVSWYQQALGQGPQFIFQYYEEEERQRGNFPDRFSGHQFPNYSSELNVNALLLGDSALYLCASSFSRGVLETQYFGPGTRLLVL.

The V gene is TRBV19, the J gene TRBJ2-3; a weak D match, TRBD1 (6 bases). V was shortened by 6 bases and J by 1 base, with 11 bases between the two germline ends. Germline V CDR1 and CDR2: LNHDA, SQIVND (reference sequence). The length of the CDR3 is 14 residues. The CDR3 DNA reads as TGTGCCAGTAGACCGGCAGGGGGCACAGATACGCAGTATTTT. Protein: CASRPAGGTDTQYF. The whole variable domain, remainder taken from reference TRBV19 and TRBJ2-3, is DGGITQSPKYLFRKEGQNVTLSCEQNLNHDAMYWYRQDPGQGLRLIYYSQIVNDFQKGDIAEGYSVSREKKESFPLTVTSAQKNPTAFYLCASRPAGGTDTQYFGPGTRLTVL.

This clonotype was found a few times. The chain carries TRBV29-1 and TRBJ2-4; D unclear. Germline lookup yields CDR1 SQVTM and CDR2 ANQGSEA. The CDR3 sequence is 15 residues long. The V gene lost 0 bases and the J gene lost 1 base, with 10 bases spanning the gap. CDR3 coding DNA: TGCAGCGTTGAAGAGGGTGTGGAGGCCAAAAACATTCAGTACTTC. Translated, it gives CSVEEGVEAKNIQYF. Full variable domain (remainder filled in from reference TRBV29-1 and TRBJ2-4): SAVISQKPSRDICQRGTSLTIQCQVDSQVTMMFWYRQQPGQSLTLIATANQGSEATYESGFVIDKFPISRPNLTFSTLTVSNMSPEDSSIYLCSVEEGVEAKNIQYFGAGTRLSVL.

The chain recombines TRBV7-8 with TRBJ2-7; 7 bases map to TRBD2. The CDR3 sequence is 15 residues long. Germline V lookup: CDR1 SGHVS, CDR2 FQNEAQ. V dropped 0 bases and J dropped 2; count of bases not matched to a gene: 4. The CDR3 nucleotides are TGTGCCAGCAGCTTAGCGCGGACTAGAACCTACGAGCAGTACTTC. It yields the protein CASSLARTRTYEQYF.

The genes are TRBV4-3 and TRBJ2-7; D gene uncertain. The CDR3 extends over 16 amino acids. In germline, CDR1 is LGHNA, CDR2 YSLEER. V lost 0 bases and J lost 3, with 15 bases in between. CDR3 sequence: CASSQDYGLWVYEQYF. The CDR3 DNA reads TGCGCCAGCAGCCAAGATTATGGTCTATGGGTCTACGAGCAGTACTTC.

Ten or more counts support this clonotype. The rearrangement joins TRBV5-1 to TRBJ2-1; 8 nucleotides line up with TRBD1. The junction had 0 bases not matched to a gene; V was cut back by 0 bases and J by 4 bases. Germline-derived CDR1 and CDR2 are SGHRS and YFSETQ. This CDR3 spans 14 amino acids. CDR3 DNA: TGCGCCAGCAGCTTGGGACAGGGGTACAATGAGCAGTTCTTC. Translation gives CASSLGQGYNEQFF.

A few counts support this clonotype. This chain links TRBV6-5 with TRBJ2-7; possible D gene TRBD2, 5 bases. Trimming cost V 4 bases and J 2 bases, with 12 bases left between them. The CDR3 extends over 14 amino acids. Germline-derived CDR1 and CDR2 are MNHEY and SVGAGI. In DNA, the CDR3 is TGTGCCAGCAGTTTTGAAAGAGGGACCTACGAGCAGTACTTC. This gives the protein CASSFERGTYEQYF.

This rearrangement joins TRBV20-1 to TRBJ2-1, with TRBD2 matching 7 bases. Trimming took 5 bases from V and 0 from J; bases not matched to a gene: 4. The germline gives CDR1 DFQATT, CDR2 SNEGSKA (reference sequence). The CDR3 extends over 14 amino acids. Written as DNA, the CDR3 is TGCAGTGCTGGCGGCGGGAGCTCCTACAATGAGCAGTTCTTC. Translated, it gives CSAGGGSSYNEQFF.

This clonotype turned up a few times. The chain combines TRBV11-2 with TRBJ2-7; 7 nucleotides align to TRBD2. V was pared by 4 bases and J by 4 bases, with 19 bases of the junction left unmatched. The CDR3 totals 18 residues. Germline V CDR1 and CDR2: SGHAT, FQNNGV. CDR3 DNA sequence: TGTGCCAGCAGCTGGGGGGGGACCCGTGGCCTACTCTCTTACGAGCAGTACTTC. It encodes CASSWGGTRGLLSYEQYF.

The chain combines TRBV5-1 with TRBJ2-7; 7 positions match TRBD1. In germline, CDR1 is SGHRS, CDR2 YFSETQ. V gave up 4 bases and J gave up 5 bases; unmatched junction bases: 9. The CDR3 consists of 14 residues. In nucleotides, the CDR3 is TGCGCCAGCAGCCGGACAGGTGGTGAAAACGAGCAGTACTTC. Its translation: CASSRTGGENEQYF. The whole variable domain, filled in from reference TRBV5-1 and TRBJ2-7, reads KAGVTQTPRYLIKTRGQQVTLSCSPISGHRSVSWYQQTPGQGLQFLFEYFSETQRNKGNFPGRFSGRQFSNSRSEMNVSTLELGDSALYLCASSRTGGENEQYFGPGTRLTVT.

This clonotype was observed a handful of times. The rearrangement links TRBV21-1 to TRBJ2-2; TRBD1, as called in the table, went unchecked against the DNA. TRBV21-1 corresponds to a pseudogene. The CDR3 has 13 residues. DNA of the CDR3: TGTGCCAGCACCCCGCTGGGACAGGGGTTGTTGTTTTTT. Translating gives CASTPLGQGLLFF.

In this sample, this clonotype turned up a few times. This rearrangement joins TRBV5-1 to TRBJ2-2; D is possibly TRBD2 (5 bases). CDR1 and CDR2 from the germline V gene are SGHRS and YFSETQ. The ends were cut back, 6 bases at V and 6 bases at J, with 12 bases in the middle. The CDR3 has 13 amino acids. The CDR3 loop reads CASTSEVSGELFF. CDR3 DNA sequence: TGCGCCAGCACTTCGGAGGTTTCCGGGGAGCTGTTTTTT.

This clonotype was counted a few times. In DNA form, the CDR3 reads TGTGCCAGCAGCTTGGCCTGGGCGGGAGCCGACAATGAGCAGTTCTTC. The encoded protein is CASSLAWAGADNEQFF. This chain uses TRBV5-6 with TRBJ2-1, with 7 bases matching TRBD2. V shed 0 bases, J shed 5 bases, and the junction held 8 bases outside the gene matches. CDR1 is SGHDT, CDR2 YYEEEE, per germline. This CDR3 has 16 amino acids.

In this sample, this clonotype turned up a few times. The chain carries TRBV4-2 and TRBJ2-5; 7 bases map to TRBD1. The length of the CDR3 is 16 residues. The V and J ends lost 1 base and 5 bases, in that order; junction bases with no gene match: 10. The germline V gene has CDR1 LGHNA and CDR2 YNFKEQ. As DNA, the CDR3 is TGTGCCAGCAGCCAAGGCAACGACAGGGTTGGGGAGACCCAGTACTTC. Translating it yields CASSQGNDRVGETQYF.

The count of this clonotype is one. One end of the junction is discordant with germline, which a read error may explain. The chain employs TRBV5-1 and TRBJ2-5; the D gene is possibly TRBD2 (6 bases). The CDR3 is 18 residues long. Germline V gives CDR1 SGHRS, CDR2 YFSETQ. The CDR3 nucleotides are TGCGCCAGCGGCTTGGGGGACTGGCAGCGGGCAATCCAAGAGACCCAGTACTTC. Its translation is CASGLGDWQRAIQETQYF.

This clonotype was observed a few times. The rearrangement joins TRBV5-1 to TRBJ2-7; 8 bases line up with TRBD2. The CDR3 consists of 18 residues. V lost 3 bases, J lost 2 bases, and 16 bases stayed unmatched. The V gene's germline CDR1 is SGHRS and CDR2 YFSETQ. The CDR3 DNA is TGCGCCAGCAGCTACCGTTGGGATCTAGCGGGTAGTACCTACGAGCAGTACTTC. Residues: CASSYRWDLAGSTYEQYF.

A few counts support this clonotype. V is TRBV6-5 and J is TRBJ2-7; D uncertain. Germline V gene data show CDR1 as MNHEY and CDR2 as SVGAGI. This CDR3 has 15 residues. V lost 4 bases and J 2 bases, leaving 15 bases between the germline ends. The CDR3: CASSSFKSAAYEQYF. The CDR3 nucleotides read TGTGCCAGCAGTTCCTTCAAAAGCGCGGCCTACGAGCAGTACTTC.

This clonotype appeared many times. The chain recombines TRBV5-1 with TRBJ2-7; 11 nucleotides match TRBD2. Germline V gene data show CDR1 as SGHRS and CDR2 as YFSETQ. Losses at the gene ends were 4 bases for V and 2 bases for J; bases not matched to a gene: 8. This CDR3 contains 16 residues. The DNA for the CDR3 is TGCGCCAGCAGCCCGGGGACTAGCGGACACCCCTACGAGCAGTACTTC. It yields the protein CASSPGTSGHPYEQYF.

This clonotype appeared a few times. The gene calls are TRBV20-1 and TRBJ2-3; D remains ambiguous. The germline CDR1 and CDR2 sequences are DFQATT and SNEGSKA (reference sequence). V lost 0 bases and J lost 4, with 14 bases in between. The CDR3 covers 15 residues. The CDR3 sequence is CSARDRALPADTQYF. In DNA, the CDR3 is TGCAGTGCTAGAGATAGAGCCCTCCCGGCAGATACGCAGTATTTT.

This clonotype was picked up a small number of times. CDR3 amino acids: CASSFNVLDGELFF. In nucleotides, the CDR3 is TGTGCCAGCAGCTTCAATGTTTTGGACGGGGAGCTGTTTTTT. The chain recombines TRBV5-4 with TRBJ2-2; no clear D gene. The CDR3 runs to 14 residues. Germline CDR1 SGHNT, CDR2 YYREEE (reference sequence). The V end lost 2 bases, the J end lost 7 bases, and 12 bases lay between the germline ends.

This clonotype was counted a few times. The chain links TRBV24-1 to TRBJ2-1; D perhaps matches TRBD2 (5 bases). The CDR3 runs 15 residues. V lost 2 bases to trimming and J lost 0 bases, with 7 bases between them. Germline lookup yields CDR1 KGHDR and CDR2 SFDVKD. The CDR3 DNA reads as TGTGCCACCAGTGATTCGAGGGCCTCCTACAATGAGCAGTTCTTC. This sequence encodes CATSDSRASYNEQFF.

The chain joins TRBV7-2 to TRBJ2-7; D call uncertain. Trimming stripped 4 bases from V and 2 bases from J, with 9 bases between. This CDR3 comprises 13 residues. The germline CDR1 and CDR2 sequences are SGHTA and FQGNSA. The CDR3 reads CASSSMGTYEQYF. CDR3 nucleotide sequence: TGTGCCAGCAGCTCGATGGGGACCTACGAGCAGTACTTC.

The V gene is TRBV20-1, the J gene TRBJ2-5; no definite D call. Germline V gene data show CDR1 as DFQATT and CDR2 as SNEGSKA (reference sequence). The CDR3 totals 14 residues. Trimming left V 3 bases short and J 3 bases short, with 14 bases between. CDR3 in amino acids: CSASVIKVEETQYF. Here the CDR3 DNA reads TGCAGTGCTAGCGTGATAAAGGTTGAAGAGACCCAGTACTTC.

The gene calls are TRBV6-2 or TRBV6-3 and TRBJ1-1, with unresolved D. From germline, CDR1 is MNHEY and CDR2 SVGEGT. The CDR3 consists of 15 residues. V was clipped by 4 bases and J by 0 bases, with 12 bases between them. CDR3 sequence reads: CASSSRRSLNTEAFF. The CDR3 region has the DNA TGTGCCAGCAGTTCCCGTAGGAGCCTGAACACTGAAGCTTTCTTT.

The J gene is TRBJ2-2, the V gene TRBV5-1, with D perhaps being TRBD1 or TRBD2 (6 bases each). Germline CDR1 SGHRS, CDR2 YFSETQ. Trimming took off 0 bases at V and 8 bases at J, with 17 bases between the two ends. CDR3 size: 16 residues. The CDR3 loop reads CASSLGGTSLAGELFF. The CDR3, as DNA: TGCGCCAGCAGCTTGGGCGGGACATCCCTCGCGGGGGAGCTGTTTTTT.